This T cell receptor (beta chain) derives from a study of lymphopenia after photon versus proton radiotherapy. Study-wide results and limits: Relative stability marked proton patients; photon patients lost diversity and naive cells. Only patients who died were analyzed for survival; proton advantage is unproven.

This table comes from immunoSEQ multiplex PCR, and its TCRdb copy is limited to in-frame clones, with some not included. The sample has approximately 35,000 clones, roughly 90% seen once. A word on this clone: What it binds is unknown.

This receptor was taken from a woman between 45 and 65 years old with pancreatic cancer. Sequencing used peripheral blood, obtained from a patient treated with photon-based radiotherapy.

The CDR3 spells CASSLRVAGAEDTQYF. CDR3 DNA: TGTGCCAGCAGCTTACGAGTAGCGGGAGCAGAAGATACGCAGTATTTT. The rearrangement uses TRBV11-3 and TRBJ2-3; 9 bases line up with TRBD2. CDR3 size: 16 residues. The V gene end was trimmed by 2 bases and the J gene end by 5 bases; junction bases not matched to a gene: 8. From germline, CDR1 is SGHNT and CDR2 YENEEA. Looking up the rest from reference TRBV11-3 and TRBJ2-3 gives the full variable domain: EAGVVQSPRYKIIEKKQPVAFWCNPISGHNTLYWYLQNLGQGPELLIRYENEEAVDDSQLPKDRFSAERLKGVDSTLKIQPAELGDSAVYLCASSLRVAGAEDTQYFGPGTRLTVL.